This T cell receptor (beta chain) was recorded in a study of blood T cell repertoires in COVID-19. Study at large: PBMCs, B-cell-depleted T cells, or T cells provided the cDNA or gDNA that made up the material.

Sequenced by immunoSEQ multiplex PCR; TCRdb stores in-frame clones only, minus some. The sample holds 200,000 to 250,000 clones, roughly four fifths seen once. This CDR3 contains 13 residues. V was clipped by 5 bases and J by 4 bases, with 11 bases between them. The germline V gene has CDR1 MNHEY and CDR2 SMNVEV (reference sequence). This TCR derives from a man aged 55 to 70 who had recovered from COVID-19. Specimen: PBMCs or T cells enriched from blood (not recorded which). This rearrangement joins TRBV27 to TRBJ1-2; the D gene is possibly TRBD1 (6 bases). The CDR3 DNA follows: TGTGCCAGCAGTATGAACAGGGCCTATGGCTACACCTTC. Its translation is CASSMNRAYGYTF.